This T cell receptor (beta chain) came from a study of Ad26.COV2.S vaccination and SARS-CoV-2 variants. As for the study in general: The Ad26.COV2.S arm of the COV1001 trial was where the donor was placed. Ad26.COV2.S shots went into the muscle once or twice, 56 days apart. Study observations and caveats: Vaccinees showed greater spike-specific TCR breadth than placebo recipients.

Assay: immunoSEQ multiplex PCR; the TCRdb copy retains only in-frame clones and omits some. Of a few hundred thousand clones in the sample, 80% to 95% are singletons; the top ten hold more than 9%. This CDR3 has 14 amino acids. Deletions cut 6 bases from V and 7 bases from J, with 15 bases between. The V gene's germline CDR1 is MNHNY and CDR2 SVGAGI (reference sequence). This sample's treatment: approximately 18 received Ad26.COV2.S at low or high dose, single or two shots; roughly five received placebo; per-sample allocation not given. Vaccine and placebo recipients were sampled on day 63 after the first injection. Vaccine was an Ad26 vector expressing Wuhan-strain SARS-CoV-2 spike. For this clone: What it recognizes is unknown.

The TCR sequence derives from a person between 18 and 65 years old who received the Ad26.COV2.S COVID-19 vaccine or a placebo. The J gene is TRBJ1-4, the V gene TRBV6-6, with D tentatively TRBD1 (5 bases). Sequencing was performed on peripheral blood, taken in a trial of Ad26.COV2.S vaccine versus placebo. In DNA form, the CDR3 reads TGTGCCAGCAGCCATCTCGGGACTCGTGAAAAACTGTTTTTT. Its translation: CASSHLGTREKLFF.